Below are 28 T cell receptor beta chains sequenced from a single sample in a study of shared clonotypes between healthy human individuals. Sequencing was performed with immunoSEQ multiplex PCR; in TCRdb, only in-frame clones are kept and a portion is missing. The sample consists of about 980,000 clones, over 75% of them appearing once. The sequencing sample was made of memory CD4+ T cells sorted from blood. Subset defined: CD45RA-negative fraction. These receptors originate from a man younger than 35 in good health.

The V call is TRBV7-9, the J call TRBJ1-1; possibly TRBD1 for D (5 bases). The CDR3 is 14 residues long. The V end lost 3 bases, the J end lost 0 bases, and 8 bases lay between the germline ends. Germline CDR1 and CDR2: SEHNR and FQNEAQ (reference sequence). The CDR3 nucleotides read TGTGCCAGCAGCTTGGACAACTTGAACACTGAAGCTTTCTTT. Protein sequence: CASSLDNLNTEAFF.

The chain has TRBV6-5 and TRBJ2-7; the match to TRBD1 covers 10 bases. J was trimmed by 8 bases and V by 6 bases; bases with no gene match: 4. The germline CDR1 and CDR2 sequences are MNHEY and SVGAGI. The CDR3 is 12 amino acids. As DNA, the CDR3 is TGTGCCAGCAGCAGGACAGGGGGACAGCAGTACTTC. Translated: CASSRTGGQQYF.

V is TRBV18 and J is TRBJ1-3, with D possibly matching TRBD1 (5 bases). CDR3 length: 16 residues. In germline, CDR1 is KGHSH, CDR2 LQKENI. With 5 bases removed from V and 0 bases from J, the gap between germline ends came to 14 bases. CDR3 bases: TGTGCCAGCTCAACCGGGACGCCGTCCTCTGGAAACACCATATATTTT. Protein sequence: CASSTGTPSSGNTIYF.

V gene TRBV19 combines with J gene TRBJ2-7; D is unclear. Germline-derived CDR1 and CDR2 are LNHDA and SQIVND (reference sequence). This CDR3 spans 14 amino acids. Trimming left V 6 bases short and J 0 bases short, with 12 bases between. The DNA of the CDR3 is TGTGCCAGTAGGGGTTTGGGCAGCTCCTACGAGCAGTACTTC. Translated: CASRGLGSSYEQYF.

The chain has TRBV7-2 and TRBJ2-7; D gene unclear. Germline-derived CDR1 and CDR2 are SGHTA and FQGNSA. V lost 7 bases and J 2 bases, leaving 9 bases between the germline ends. The CDR3 covers 12 residues. CDR3 DNA sequence: TGTGCCAGCACCGAAGATCCCTACGAGCAGTACTTC. Protein product: CASTEDPYEQYF.

This clone was picked up one time. The chain couples TRBV5-1 to TRBJ1-1; D is perhaps TRBD1 (5 bases). CDR1 and CDR2 from the germline V gene are SGHRS and YFSETQ. The CDR3 is made up of 14 amino acids. With 4 bases removed from V and 1 base from J, the gap between germline ends came to 11 bases. This CDR3 reads CASSLDRTNTEAFF. The CDR3 DNA reads TGCGCCAGCAGCCTAGACAGAACGAACACTGAAGCTTTCTTT.

The chain couples TRBV7-2 to TRBJ2-3; D gene uncertain. This CDR3 comprises 11 residues. The germline V gene has CDR1 SGHTA and CDR2 FQGNSA. V was trimmed by 0 bases and J by 11 bases, leaving 6 bases between them. The DNA of the CDR3 is TGTGCCAGCAGCTTAGCCTCTCAGCAGTATTTT. This encodes CASSLASQQYF.

The rearrangement uses TRBV2 and TRBJ2-7; 9 bases are a match to TRBD1. Germline V lookup: CDR1 SNHLY, CDR2 FYNNEI. CDR3 size: 16 residues. J was trimmed by 3 bases and V by 5 bases; bases with no gene match: 11. The CDR3 spells CASSRLRQGDGYEQYF. The CDR3 region has the DNA TGTGCCAGCAGTCGCCTGAGACAGGGGGATGGCTACGAGCAGTACTTC.

This clone was counted only a few times. The chain combines TRBV27 with TRBJ1-1, with TRBD1 matching over 11 bases. Unmatched junction bases numbered 14, after V lost 6 bases and J lost 5 bases. This CDR3 region has 17 residues. Germline CDR1 and CDR2: MNHEY and SMNVEV (reference sequence). CDR3 sequence (DNA): TGTGCCAGCAGCTTAACCATCCTCCGGGACAGGGGGACTGAAGCTTTCTTT. Translated, it gives CASSLTILRDRGTEAFF.

In DNA, the CDR3 is TGTGCCAGCAGCCAGTTCCGCTCCTACGAGCAGTACTTC. It yields the protein CASSQFRSYEQYF. The genes are TRBV28 and TRBJ2-7; D not resolved. The CDR3 contains 13 residues. In germline, CDR1 is MDHEN, CDR2 SYDVKM. V gave up 6 bases and J gave up 0 bases, with 9 bases separating them.

The rearrangement joins TRBV19 to TRBJ1-5; 7 nucleotides align to TRBD1. CDR3 length equals 16 residues. The V and J ends lost 7 bases and 3 bases, in that order; junction bases with no gene match: 12. Looked up from germline, CDR1 is LNHDA and CDR2 is SQIVND (reference sequence). This CDR3 reads CASIRSGTAHNQPQHF. In nucleotides, the CDR3 is TGTGCCAGTATTAGGTCCGGGACAGCTCACAATCAGCCCCAGCATTTT.

The chain joins TRBV5-1 to TRBJ2-3; D may be TRBD2 (5 bases). Germline V gene data show CDR1 as SGHRS and CDR2 as YFSETQ. Trimming took off 4 bases at V and 0 bases at J, with 12 bases between the two ends. CDR3 size: 15 residues. The CDR3 nucleotides are TGCGCCAGCAGCAATGGGTGGACTAGCACAGATACGCAGTATTTT. Its translation: CASSNGWTSTDTQYF.

The chain joins TRBV6-5 to TRBJ1-2; 8 bases match TRBD1. This CDR3 spans 13 amino acids. V trimming: 6 bases; J trimming: 13 bases; junction bases outside the gene matches: 13. CDR1 is MNHEY, CDR2 SVGAGI, per germline. The CDR3 coding sequence is TGTGCCAGCAGAACCGGACAGGGAGGAGAAGTCACCTTC. Amino acids: CASRTGQGGEVTF.

As to this clone: A single base is all that separates this from a far larger clone, so a read error is likely. This sample includes further DNA sequences coding for the same CDR3. The genes are TRBV7-2 and TRBJ2-7; D unresolved. This CDR3 is built from 13 residues. V was cut by 0 bases and J by 3 bases, with 6 bases left in between. CDR1 is SGHTA, CDR2 FQGNSA, per germline. Here the CDR3 reads CASSLARSYEQYF. CDR3 nucleotide sequence: TGTGCCAGCAGCTTAGCGCGAAGCTACGAGCAGTACTTC.

The DNA of the CDR3 is TGTGCCGCCGGCCGAGGGGACACCCAGTACTTC. Residues: CAAGRGDTQYF. The chain carries TRBV6-5 and TRBJ2-5; the D call may be TRBD1 or TRBD2 (5 bases each). The CDR3 consists of 11 residues. V lost 11 bases and J lost 8, with 15 bases in between. Germline V CDR1 and CDR2: MNHEY, SVGAGI.

The chain is built from TRBV2 and TRBJ1-2; 8 bases align to TRBD1. CDR3 length equals 13 residues. The junction had 6 bases not matched to a gene; V was cut back by 4 bases and J by 8 bases. Per the germline V gene, CDR1 is SNHLY and CDR2 is FYNNEI. The CDR3, as DNA: TGTGCCAGCAGTGTAAAGACAGGGGCCGGCTACACCTTC. Protein sequence: CASSVKTGAGYTF.

The CDR3 loop reads CASSTVLQETQYF. CDR3 bases: TGTGCCAGCAGCACCGTTCTTCAAGAGACCCAGTACTTC. This chain uses TRBV7-6 with TRBJ2-5; D call uncertain. V dropped 5 bases and J dropped 2 bases, with 9 bases sitting between them. CDR3 length: 13 amino acids. Looked up from germline, CDR1 is SGHVS and CDR2 is FNYEAQ.

The CDR3 bases are TGTGCCAGCAGGGCAACAGGAGTGGTTAACACAGATACGCAGTATTTT. Translating it yields CASRATGVVNTDTQYF. This rearrangement joins TRBV2 to TRBJ2-3; TRBD1 might be the D (5 bases). CDR1 is SNHLY and CDR2 is FYNNEI in the germline V gene. The CDR3 covers 16 residues. Trimming took off 6 bases at V and 2 bases at J, with 18 bases between the two ends.

This rearrangement joins TRBV5-4 to TRBJ2-5; D is ambiguous. The CDR3 has 15 amino acids. V lost 0 bases, J lost 2 bases, and 11 bases lay in between. The germline V gene has CDR1 SGHNT and CDR2 YYREEE (reference sequence). CDR3 sequence: CASSLVPTQQETQYF. CDR3 sequence (DNA): TGTGCCAGCAGCTTGGTTCCGACTCAGCAAGAGACCCAGTACTTC.

This clone occurred once. This chain links TRBV10-3 with TRBJ2-7, with 7 positions matching TRBD2. V shed 10 bases and J 2 bases; nucleotides not matched to a gene: 8. The CDR3 totals 13 residues. CDR1 and CDR2 from the germline V gene are ENHRY and SYGVKD. The CDR3 DNA follows: TGTGCCACCATGGGGAGGGAGGCCTACGAGCAGTACTTC. Translating gives CATMGREAYEQYF.

This chain joins TRBV27 and TRBJ2-7; D unclear. The CDR3 has 15 residues. Trimming pared 6 bases from V and 0 bases from J, leaving 15 bases between. The germline V gene encodes CDR1 MNHEY and CDR2 SMNVEV (reference sequence). The CDR3 sequence is CASSYQSSRSYEQYF. CDR3 bases: TGTGCCAGCAGCTATCAGTCATCCCGCTCCTACGAGCAGTACTTC.

The chain combines TRBV28 with TRBJ1-6; D not certain. The CDR3 is 12 amino acids. Trimming left V 4 bases short and J 7 bases short, with 5 bases between. Germline V gene data show CDR1 as MDHEN and CDR2 as SYDVKM. The CDR3 region is CASSSENSPLHF. In nucleotides, the CDR3 is TGTGCCAGCAGTTCAGAGAATTCACCCCTCCACTTT.

J is TRBJ1-3 and V is TRBV29-1; possibly TRBD1 for D (5 bases). The CDR3 length is 13 residues. V gave up 3 bases and J gave up 2 bases, with 8 bases separating them. The germline V gene has CDR1 SQVTM and CDR2 ANQGSEA. Here the CDR3 reads CSVDAGTGNTIYF. The CDR3 DNA is TGCAGCGTTGACGCAGGGACTGGAAACACCATATATTTT.

The rearrangement links TRBV6-5 to TRBJ1-2, with a tentative D call TRBD1 (6 bases). Germline loops: CDR1 MNHEY, CDR2 SVGAGI. CDR3 size: 13 residues. Trimming cost V 6 bases and J 8 bases, with 16 bases left between them. The CDR3 loop reads CASSLQGTGGYTF. Here the CDR3 DNA reads TGTGCCAGCAGCCTTCAGGGGACGGGCGGCTACACCTTC.

The chain couples TRBV6-4 to TRBJ1-4; tentative D call: TRBD1 (5 bases). Germline loops: CDR1 MRHNA, CDR2 SNTAGT. The CDR3 consists of 15 residues. The V gene lost 4 bases and the J gene lost 8 bases, with 17 bases spanning the gap. This CDR3 reads CASSAGTGSTEKLFF. CDR3 in DNA: TGTGCCAGCAGTGCCGGGACCGGTTCGACGGAAAAACTGTTTTTT.

This clone was seen a few times. J is TRBJ1-6 and V is TRBV6-4; TRBD1 is a possible D gene (5 bases). The V and J ends lost 3 bases and 9 bases respectively, with 9 bases between them. Germline V CDR1 and CDR2: MRHNA, SNTAGT. This CDR3 is built from 13 residues. CDR3 protein: CASSEGRASPLHF. In DNA form, the CDR3 reads TGTGCCAGCAGTGAGGGCAGGGCTTCACCCCTCCACTTT.

The chain links TRBV18 to TRBJ1-4, with D tentatively TRBD1 (5 bases). This CDR3 comprises 13 residues. V was pared by 6 bases and J by 8 bases, with 13 bases between. The germline V gene encodes CDR1 KGHSH and CDR2 LQKENI. This chain's CDR3 is CASSSGTAEKLFF. The CDR3 nucleotides read TGTGCCAGCTCCTCCGGGACTGCCGAAAAACTGTTTTTT.

Turning to this clone: This may be a read error, as it is one base from a much larger clone. The V gene is TRBV7-9, the J gene TRBJ2-2, with D unresolved. Per the germline V gene, CDR1 is SEHNR and CDR2 is FQNEAQ (reference sequence). Trimming removed 2 bases from V and 6 bases from J, with 1 base in between. The CDR3 covers 11 residues. DNA of the CDR3: TGTGCCAGCAGCTTACCCGGGGAGCTGTTTTTT. It codes for CASSLPGELFF.